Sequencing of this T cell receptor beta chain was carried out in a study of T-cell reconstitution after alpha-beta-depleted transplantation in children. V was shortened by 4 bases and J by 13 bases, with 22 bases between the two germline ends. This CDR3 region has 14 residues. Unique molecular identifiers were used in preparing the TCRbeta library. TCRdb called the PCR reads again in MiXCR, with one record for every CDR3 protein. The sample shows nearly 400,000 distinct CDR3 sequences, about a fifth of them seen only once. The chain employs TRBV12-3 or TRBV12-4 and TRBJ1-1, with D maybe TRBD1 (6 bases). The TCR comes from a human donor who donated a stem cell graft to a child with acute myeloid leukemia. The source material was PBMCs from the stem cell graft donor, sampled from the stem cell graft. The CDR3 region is CASSSGSQGRPLFF. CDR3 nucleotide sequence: TGTGCCAGCAGTTCAGGGTCGCAGGGGCGCCCTCTTTTCTTT.